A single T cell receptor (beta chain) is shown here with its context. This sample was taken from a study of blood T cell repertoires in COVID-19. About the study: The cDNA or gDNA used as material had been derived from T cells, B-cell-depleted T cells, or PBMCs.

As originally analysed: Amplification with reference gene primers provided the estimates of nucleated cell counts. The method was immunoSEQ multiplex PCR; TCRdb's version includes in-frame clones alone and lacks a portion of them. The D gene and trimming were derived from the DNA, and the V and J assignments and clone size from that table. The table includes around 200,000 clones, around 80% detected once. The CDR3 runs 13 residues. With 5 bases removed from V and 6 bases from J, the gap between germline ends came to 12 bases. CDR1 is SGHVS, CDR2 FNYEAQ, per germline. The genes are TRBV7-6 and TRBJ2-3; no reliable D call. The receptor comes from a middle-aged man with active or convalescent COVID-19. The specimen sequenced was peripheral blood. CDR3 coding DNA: TGTGCCAGCAGCCCCCTCCTTCCTGATACGCAGTATTTT. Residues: CASSPLLPDTQYF.